The clone carrying this TCR beta chain was observed at least ten times. What it binds is not known. The CDR3 is 13 amino acids. Germline V gene data show CDR1 as LGHNA and CDR2 as YNFKEQ. V gave up 3 bases and J gave up 5 bases, with 11 bases separating them. The data were taken from a study of early T cells in non-severe SARS-CoV-2 infection. Study in general: Unsorted whole-blood RNA was sequenced in bulk, leaving chains unpaired. Study-wide findings and caveats: Lookups in VDJdb leaned toward anti-spike CD8 responses and missed private and CD4 specificities.

The TCR library protocol was used to attach unique molecular identifiers. These identifiers were attached to individual cDNA molecules. MiXCR, applied by TCRdb to the 5' RACE reads, yields one record per CDR3 protein. Altogether about 44,000 distinct CDR3 sequences are present, 20% to 25% being singletons, with the ten largest covering approximately 4.4%. The V gene is TRBV4-2, the J gene TRBJ2-7, with a tentative D call TRBD1 (6 bases). This sample comprised whole blood, obtained at baseline. The receptor was derived from an adult who was a healthcare worker with PCR-confirmed SARS-CoV-2 infection or an uninfected control (not recorded which). CDR3 nucleotides: TGTGCCAGCAGCCAGCAACAGGGAGACGAGCAGTACTTC. Protein: CASSQQQGDEQYF.